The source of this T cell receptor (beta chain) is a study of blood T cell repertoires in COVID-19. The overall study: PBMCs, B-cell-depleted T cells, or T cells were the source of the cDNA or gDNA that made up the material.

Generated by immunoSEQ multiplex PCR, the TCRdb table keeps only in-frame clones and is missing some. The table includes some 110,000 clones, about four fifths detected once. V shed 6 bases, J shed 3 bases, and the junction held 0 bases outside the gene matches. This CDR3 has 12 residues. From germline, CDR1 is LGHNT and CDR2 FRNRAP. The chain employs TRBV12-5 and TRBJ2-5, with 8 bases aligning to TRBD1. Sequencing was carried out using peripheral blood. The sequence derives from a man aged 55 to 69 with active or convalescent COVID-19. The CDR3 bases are TGTGCTAGTGGGGACAGGGAAGAGACCCAGTACTTC. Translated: CASGDREETQYF.